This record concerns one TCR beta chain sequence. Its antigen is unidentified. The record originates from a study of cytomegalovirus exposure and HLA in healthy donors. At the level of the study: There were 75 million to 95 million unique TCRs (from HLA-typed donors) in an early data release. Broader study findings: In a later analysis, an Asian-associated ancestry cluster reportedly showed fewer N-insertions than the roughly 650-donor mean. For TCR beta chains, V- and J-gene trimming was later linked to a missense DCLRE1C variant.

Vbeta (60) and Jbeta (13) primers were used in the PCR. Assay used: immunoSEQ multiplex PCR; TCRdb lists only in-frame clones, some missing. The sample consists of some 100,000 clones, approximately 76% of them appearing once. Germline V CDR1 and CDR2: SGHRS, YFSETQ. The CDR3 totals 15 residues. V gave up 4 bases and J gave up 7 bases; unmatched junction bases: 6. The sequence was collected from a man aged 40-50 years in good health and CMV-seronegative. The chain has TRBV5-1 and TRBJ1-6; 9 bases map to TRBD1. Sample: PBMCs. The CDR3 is CASSVGQGTNSPLHF. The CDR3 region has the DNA TGCGCCAGCAGCGTTGGACAGGGGACGAATTCACCCCTCCACTTT.